The 10 T cell receptor beta chains listed next were all sequenced from one sample in a study of blood T cell repertoires in COVID-19. Method: immunoSEQ multiplex PCR; TCRdb's copy keeps in-frame clones and lacks some. The table includes 250,000 or so clones, over 75% detected once. Sequencing was carried out using PBMCs or T cells enriched from blood (not recorded which). The receptors here all came from a woman aged 40 to 50 who had been exposed to COVID-19.

This clone was seen only once. This chain connects TRBV11-3 to TRBJ1-6; tentatively, D is TRBD1 (5 bases). The V gene's germline CDR1 is SGHNT and CDR2 YENEEA. The V end lost 0 bases, the J end lost 6 bases, and 12 bases lay between the germline ends. This CDR3 contains 16 residues. This chain's CDR3 is CASSLDLGQGNSPLHF. The CDR3 nucleotides are TGTGCCAGCAGCTTAGATCTGGGGCAGGGTAATTCACCCCTCCACTTT.

This chain links TRBV7-9 with TRBJ2-3, with 7 bases matching TRBD1. J was trimmed by 0 bases and V by 5 bases; bases with no gene match: 5. The CDR3 extends over 15 amino acids. Germline V lookup: CDR1 SEHNR, CDR2 FQNEAQ (reference sequence). The CDR3 nucleotides are TGTGCCAGCAGCACGACAGGGTCTAGCACAGATACGCAGTATTTT. Translation gives CASSTTGSSTDTQYF.

This clone has just one count. The chain employs TRBV6-5 and TRBJ1-2; D perhaps matches TRBD1 (6 bases). The length of the CDR3 is 16 residues. Per germline, CDR1 MNHEY and CDR2 SVGAGI. V lost 0 bases to trimming and J lost 0 bases, with 11 bases between them. CDR3 sequence reads: CASSYSQGKANYGYTF. The CDR3 DNA sequence: TGTGCCAGCAGTTACTCGCAGGGGAAAGCTAACTATGGCTACACCTTC.

This sequence joins TRBV24-1 and TRBJ1-2; no firm D call. The V end lost 4 bases, the J end lost 6 bases, and 8 bases lay between the germline ends. Germline CDR1 and CDR2: KGHDR and SFDVKD. The CDR3 is 12 residues long. The CDR3 sequence is CATSDPGDGYTF. The CDR3 DNA reads TGTGCCACCAGTGACCCCGGGGATGGCTACACCTTC.

This chain uses TRBV13 with TRBJ2-2; D unresolved. CDR1 PRHDT and CDR2 FYEKMQ come from the germline V gene (reference sequence). This CDR3 has 13 amino acids. Trimming left V 3 bases short and J 4 bases short, with 6 bases between. CDR3 region: CASSFGLTGELFF. The CDR3 DNA is TGTGCCAGCAGCTTTGGGCTCACCGGGGAGCTGTTTTTT.

The J gene is TRBJ1-6, the V gene TRBV18; D gene uncertain. The germline V and J ends were trimmed by 6 bases and 11 bases, with 20 bases remaining between them. Germline-derived CDR1 and CDR2 are KGHSH and LQKENI. The CDR3 sequence is 15 residues long. CDR3 bases: TGTGCCAGCTCCACCCTTGGGGAAAGAGGGACACCCCTCCACTTT. It yields the protein CASSTLGERGTPLHF.

This clone was recorded once. The V call is TRBV4-3, the J call TRBJ2-7, with 7 bases identical to TRBD2. The CDR3 covers 14 residues. Trimming took 1 base from V and 7 from J; bases not matched to a gene: 7. Germline V CDR1 and CDR2: LGHNA, YSLEER. CDR3 nucleotides: TGCGCCAGCAGCCAAGGAACTAGCGCGGGGGAGCAGTACTTC. It encodes CASSQGTSAGEQYF.

The V and J genes are TRBV7-9 and TRBJ1-4; D unresolved. The germline V gene encodes CDR1 SEHNR and CDR2 FQNEAQ (reference sequence). The length of the CDR3 is 13 residues. Deletions cut 1 base from V and 7 bases from J, with 7 bases between. The CDR3 DNA follows: TGTGCCAGCAGCTTAGTGGCAGGTGAAAAACTGTTTTTT. Amino acids: CASSLVAGEKLFF.

The J gene is TRBJ1-2, the V gene TRBV28, with no clear D. The germline V and J ends were trimmed by 5 bases and 5 bases, with 9 bases remaining between them. Germline lookup yields CDR1 MDHEN and CDR2 SYDVKM. This CDR3 has 12 residues. The CDR3 DNA reads TGTGCCAGCAGTCTTCAGGCTTATGGCTACACCTTC. It is translated as CASSLQAYGYTF.

The CDR3 reads CAWKRDTLSLNTEAFF. CDR3 sequence (DNA): TGTGCCTGGAAGCGGGACACCCTCTCTTTGAACACTGAAGCTTTCTTT. The chain is built from TRBV30 and TRBJ1-1; maybe TRBD1 (6 bases). The CDR3 has 16 residues. Trimming pared 4 bases from V and 0 bases from J, leaving 18 bases between. CDR1 and CDR2 from the germline V gene are GTSNPN and SVGIG (reference sequence).